A single sample gave rise to the 5 T cell receptor beta chains below, sequenced in a study of T cells after somatic rescue of genetic block. The repertoire was sequenced with immunoSEQ multiplex PCR; TCRdb's copy has only in-frame clones and lacks some. The sample lists about 72,000 clones; approximately 91% were seen once. Sequences were obtained from peripheral blood mononuclear cells (PBMCs). These receptors were obtained from a man aged 30 to 39.

The chain carries TRBV5-6 and TRBJ1-6; D unclear. There are 14 residues in the CDR3. Trimming removed 4 bases from V and 4 bases from J, with 9 bases in between. CDR1 and CDR2 (germline): SGHDT, YYEEEE. In DNA form, the CDR3 reads TGTGCCAGCAGCATTCGAGGATATAATTCACCCCTCCACTTT. This encodes CASSIRGYNSPLHF. The complete variable domain, with remaining parts taken from reference TRBV5-6 and TRBJ1-6, reads DAGVTQSPTHLIKTRGQQVTLRCSPKSGHDTVSWYQQALGQGPQFIFQYYEEEERQRGNFPDRFSGHQFPNYSSELNVNALLLGDSALYLCASSIRGYNSPLHFGNGTRLTVT.

A few counts support this clone. The J gene is TRBJ1-4, the V gene TRBV4-1; D is unresolved. Between the trimmed V and J ends, which lost 2 bases and 6 bases, there was a span of 10 bases. This CDR3 spans 14 amino acids. In germline, CDR1 is MGHRA, CDR2 YSYEKL. The CDR3 loop is CASSQSRLYEKLFF. The CDR3 DNA is TGCGCCAGCAGCCAATCCCGCCTTTATGAAAAACTGTTTTTT.

This sequence joins TRBV5-6 and TRBJ1-1; no definite D call. Trimming shortened V by 4 bases and J by 0 bases, and 10 bases separated the two germline ends. The CDR3 has 14 amino acids. CDR1 is SGHDT, CDR2 YYEEEE, per germline. The CDR3 region is CASSPMGMNTEAFF. Here the CDR3 DNA reads TGTGCCAGCAGCCCGATGGGGATGAACACTGAAGCTTTCTTT. Variable domain in full (rest from reference TRBV5-6 and TRBJ1-1): DAGVTQSPTHLIKTRGQQVTLRCSPKSGHDTVSWYQQALGQGPQFIFQYYEEEERQRGNFPDRFSGHQFPNYSSELNVNALLLGDSALYLCASSPMGMNTEAFFGQGTRLTVV.

The genes are TRBV10-1 and TRBJ1-1; TRBD1 matches 7 bases. This CDR3 is built from 14 residues. The trim removed 6 bases at V and 1 base at J, leaving 5 bases unmatched. CDR1 is WNHNN, CDR2 SYGVQD, per germline (reference sequence). The CDR3 loop is CASSPYRGNTEAFF. DNA of the CDR3: TGCGCCAGCAGCCCCTACAGGGGGAACACTGAAGCTTTCTTT.

The chain has TRBV5-1 and TRBJ2-5; unclear D gene. CDR1 and CDR2 (germline): SGHRS, YFSETQ. V lost 1 base and J lost 4, with 14 bases in between. This CDR3 is built from 15 residues. In DNA, the CDR3 is TGCGCCAGCAGCTTGCCCATGGGAACAAGAGAGACCCAGTACTTC. It codes for CASSLPMGTRETQYF. Full variable domain (outside the CDR3, taken from reference TRBV5-1 and TRBJ2-5): KAGVTQTPRYLIKTRGQQVTLSCSPISGHRSVSWYQQTPGQGLQFLFEYFSETQRNKGNFPGRFSGRQFSNSRSEMNVSTLELGDSALYLCASSLPMGTRETQYFGPGTRLLVL.